This TCR beta chain was identified in a study of spatial heterogeneity in lung cancer. Study-wide findings and caveats: Resection blood, more than follow-up blood, showed ubiquitous expanded tumor TCRs.

Noted time point: sample taken at primary tumor resection. Each CDR3 protein is one row after TCRdb ran MiXCR on the 5' RACE reads. The data hold 60,000 to 75,000 distinct CDR3 sequences, with under 7.5% observed a single time. There are a few counts of this clonotype. Its antigen is unidentified. With a much larger clone just one base away, this may be a read error. The V gene lost 2 bases and the J gene lost 0 bases, with 6 bases spanning the gap. The germline gives CDR1 SGHRS, CDR2 YFSETQ. The CDR3 has 15 residues. This TCR came from a female donor with early-stage non-small cell lung cancer. The sample was PBMCs, taken at surgery. The gene calls are TRBV5-1 and TRBJ2-6; D might be TRBD1 (6 bases). The CDR3 nucleotides read TGCGCCAGCAGCTTACAGGGCTCTGGGGCCAACGTCCTGACTTTC. It specifies CASSLQGSGANVLTF. The variable domain in full, with the rest retrieved from reference TRBV5-1 and TRBJ2-6, is KAGVTQTPRYLIKTRGQQVTLSCSPISGHRSVSWYQQTPGQGLQFLFEYFSETQRNKGNFPGRFSGRQFSNSRSEMNVSTLELGDSALYLCASSLQGSGANVLTFGAGSRLTVL.